The TCR beta chain under discussion was sequenced for a study of human T cells and chemical hapten exposure. The overall study: The patch tests put 0.01% DPC on the skin of the upper back and were read 6 days later.

Time point defined: patch test 3, about 24 weeks after DPC sensitization. Treatment noted: therapeutic diphenylcyclopropenone sensitization with weekly scalp DPC. Germline V gene lookup returns CDR1 WSHSY and CDR2 SAAADI. Trimming pared 2 bases from V and 1 base from J, leaving 8 bases between. This CDR3 has 15 amino acids. Separate cDNA molecules received unique molecular identifiers, which the library attached to them. TCRdb processed the RACE reads anew with MiXCR; each CDR3 protein has one entry. The profile shows 50,000 to 80,000 distinct CDR3 sequences, approximately 11% of them singletons. This clonotype appeared many times.

The source of this sequence is a woman under 40 with alopecia areata. Some clones in this sample may be carry-over from other donors' samples. The source was whole blood, collected in connection with sensitization to the hapten diphenylcyclopropenone (DPC). The rearrangement uses TRBV10-2 and TRBJ2-2, with D tentatively TRBD2 (6 bases). In DNA form, the CDR3 reads TGCGCCAGCAGTGAGCCTAGCGTGAACACCGGGGAGCTGTTTTTT. Protein product: CASSEPSVNTGELFF.